This TCR beta chain was captured by sequencing in a study of T cell responses to AZD1222 COVID-19 vaccine. The data were produced by immunoSEQ multiplex PCR, yet TCRdb's version contains in-frame clones alone and is incomplete. The profile shows some 80,000 clones, roughly 86% of them singletons. Study observations and caveats: Recipients of AZD1222 seropositive at baseline numbered only six or seven. An increase in Spike-specific TCR breadth and depth was observed after two AZD1222 doses. At 160-218 and 743-854, vaccine-associated CD4 TCRs were dominant, and they spanned spike.

Note on this clone: The target antigen is unknown.

The TCR originated in an adult in good health. Here the sequenced sample was peripheral blood, taken on day 0 of MenACWY control vaccination.

CDR3 residues: CASSHLTGKSYNEQFF. In nucleotides, the CDR3 is TGCGCCAGCAGCCATCTCACAGGGAAAAGCTACAATGAGCAGTTCTTC. The chain carries TRBV4-1 and TRBJ2-1, with D perhaps matching TRBD1 (6 bases). The V end lost 3 bases, the J end lost 3 bases, and 15 bases lay between the germline ends. The CDR3 totals 16 residues. Germline V CDR1 and CDR2: MGHRA, YSYEKL.